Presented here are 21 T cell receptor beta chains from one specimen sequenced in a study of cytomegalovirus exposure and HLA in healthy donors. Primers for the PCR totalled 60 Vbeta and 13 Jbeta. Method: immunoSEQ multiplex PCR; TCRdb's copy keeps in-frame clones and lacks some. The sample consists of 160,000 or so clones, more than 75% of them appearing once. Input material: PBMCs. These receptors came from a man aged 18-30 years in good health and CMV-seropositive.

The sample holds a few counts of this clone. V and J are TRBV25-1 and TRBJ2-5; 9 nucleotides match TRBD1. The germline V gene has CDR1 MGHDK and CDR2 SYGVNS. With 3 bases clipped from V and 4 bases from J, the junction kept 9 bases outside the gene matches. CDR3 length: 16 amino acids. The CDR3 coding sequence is TGTGCCAGCAGTGATTTCACGGGACAGGGTAGAGAGACCCAGTACTTC. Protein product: CASSDFTGQGRETQYF. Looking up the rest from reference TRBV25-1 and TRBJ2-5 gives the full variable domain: EADIYQTPRYLVIGTGKKITLECSQTMGHDKMYWYQQDPGMELHLIHYSYGVNSTEKGDLSSESTVSRIRTEHFPLTLESARPSHTSQYLCASSDFTGQGRETQYFGPGTRLLVL.

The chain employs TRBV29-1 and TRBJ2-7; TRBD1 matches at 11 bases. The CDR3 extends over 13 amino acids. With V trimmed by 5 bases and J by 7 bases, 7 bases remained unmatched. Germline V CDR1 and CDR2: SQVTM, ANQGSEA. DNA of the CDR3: TGCAGCGTTCCCGGACAGGGGGCGGGGGAGCAGTACTTC. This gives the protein CSVPGQGAGEQYF.

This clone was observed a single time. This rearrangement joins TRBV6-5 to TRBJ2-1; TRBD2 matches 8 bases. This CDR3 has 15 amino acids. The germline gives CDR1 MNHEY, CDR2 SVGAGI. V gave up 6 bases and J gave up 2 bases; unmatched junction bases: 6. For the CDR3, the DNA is TGTGCCAGCAGACGAGCGGGACTAGCCTACAATGAGCAGTTCTTC. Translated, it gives CASRRAGLAYNEQFF.

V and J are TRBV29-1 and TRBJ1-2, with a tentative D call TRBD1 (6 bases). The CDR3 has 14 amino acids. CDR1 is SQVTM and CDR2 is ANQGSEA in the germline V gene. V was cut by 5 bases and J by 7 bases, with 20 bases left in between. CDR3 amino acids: CSVSTTGRVRGYTF. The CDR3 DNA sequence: TGCAGCGTTAGCACGACAGGACGGGTGCGTGGCTACACCTTC.

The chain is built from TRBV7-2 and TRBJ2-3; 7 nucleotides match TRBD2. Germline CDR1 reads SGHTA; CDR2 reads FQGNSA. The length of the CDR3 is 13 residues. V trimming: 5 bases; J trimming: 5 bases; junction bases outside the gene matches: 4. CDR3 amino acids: CASSPGTKDTQYF. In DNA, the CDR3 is TGTGCCAGCAGCCCCGGGACTAAAGATACGCAGTATTTT. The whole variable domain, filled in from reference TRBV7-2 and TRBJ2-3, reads GAGVSQSPSNKVTEKGKDVELRCDPISGHTALYWYRQSLGQGLEFLIYFQGNSAPDKSGLPSDRFSAERTGGSVSTLTIQRTQQEDSAVYLCASSPGTKDTQYFGPGTRLTVL.

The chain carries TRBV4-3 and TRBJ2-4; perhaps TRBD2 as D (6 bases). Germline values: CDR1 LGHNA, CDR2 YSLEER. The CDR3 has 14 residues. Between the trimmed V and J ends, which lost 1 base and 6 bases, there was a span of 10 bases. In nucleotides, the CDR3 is TGCGCCAGCAGCCAAGCCGTCGGGGGAAACATTCAGTACTTC. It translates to CASSQAVGGNIQYF.

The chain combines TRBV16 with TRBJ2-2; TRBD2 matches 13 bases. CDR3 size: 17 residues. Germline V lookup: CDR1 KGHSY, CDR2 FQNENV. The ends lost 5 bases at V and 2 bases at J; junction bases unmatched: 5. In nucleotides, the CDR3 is TGTGCCAGCAGCGGACTAGCGGGAGAGCCAAACACCGGGGAGCTGTTTTTT. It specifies CASSGLAGEPNTGELFF.

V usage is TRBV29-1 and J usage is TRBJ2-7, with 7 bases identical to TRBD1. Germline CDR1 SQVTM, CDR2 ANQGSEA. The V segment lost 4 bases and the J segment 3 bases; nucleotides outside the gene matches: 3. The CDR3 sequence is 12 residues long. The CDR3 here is CSVVAGGYEQYF. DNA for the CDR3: TGCAGCGTTGTTGCAGGGGGCTACGAGCAGTACTTC.

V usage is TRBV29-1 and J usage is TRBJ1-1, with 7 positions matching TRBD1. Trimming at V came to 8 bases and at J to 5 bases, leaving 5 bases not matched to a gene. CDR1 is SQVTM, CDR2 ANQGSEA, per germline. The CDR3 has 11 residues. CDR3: CSIGGRTEAFF. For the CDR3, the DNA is TGCAGCATAGGGGGCCGTACTGAAGCTTTCTTT. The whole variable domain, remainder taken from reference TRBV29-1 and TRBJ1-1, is SAVISQKPSRDICQRGTSLTIQCQVDSQVTMMFWYRQQPGQSLTLIATANQGSEATYESGFVIDKFPISRPNLTFSTLTVSNMSPEDSSIYLCSIGGRTEAFFGQGTRLTVV.

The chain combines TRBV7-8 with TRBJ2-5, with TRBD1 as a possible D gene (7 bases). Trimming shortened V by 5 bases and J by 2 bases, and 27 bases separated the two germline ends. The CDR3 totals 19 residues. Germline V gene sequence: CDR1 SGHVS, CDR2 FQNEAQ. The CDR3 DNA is TGTGCCAGCAGCCTATTGACAGGGACTCTTGGGATATCGCAAGAGACCCAGTACTTC. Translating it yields CASSLLTGTLGISQETQYF.

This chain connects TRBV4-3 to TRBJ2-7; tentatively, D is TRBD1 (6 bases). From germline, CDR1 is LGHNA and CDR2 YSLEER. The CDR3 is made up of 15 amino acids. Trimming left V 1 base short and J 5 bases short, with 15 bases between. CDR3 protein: CASSQVLGRGNEQYF. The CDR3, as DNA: TGCGCCAGCAGCCAAGTCCTGGGCAGGGGCAACGAGCAGTACTTC.

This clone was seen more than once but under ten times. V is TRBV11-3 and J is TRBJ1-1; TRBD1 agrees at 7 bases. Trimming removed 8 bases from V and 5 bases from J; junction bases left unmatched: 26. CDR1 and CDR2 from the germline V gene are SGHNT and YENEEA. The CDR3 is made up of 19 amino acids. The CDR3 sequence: CASLRGETDSPGGWTEAFF. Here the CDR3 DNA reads TGTGCCAGCCTTAGAGGGGAAACCGACTCCCCAGGGGGGTGGACTGAAGCTTTCTTT.

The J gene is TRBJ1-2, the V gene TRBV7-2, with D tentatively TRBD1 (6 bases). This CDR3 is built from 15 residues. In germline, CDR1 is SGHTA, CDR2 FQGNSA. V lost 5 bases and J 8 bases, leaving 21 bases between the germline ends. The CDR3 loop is CASSPIVQGEVGYTF. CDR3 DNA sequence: TGTGCCAGCAGCCCGATCGTACAGGGTGAGGTAGGCTACACCTTC.

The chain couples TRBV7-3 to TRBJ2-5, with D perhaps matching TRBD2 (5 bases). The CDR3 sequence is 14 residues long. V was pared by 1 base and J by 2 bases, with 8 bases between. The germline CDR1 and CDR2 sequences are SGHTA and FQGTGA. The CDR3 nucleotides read TGTGCCAGCAGCTTAATGCGGGCTCAAGAGACCCAGTACTTC. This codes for CASSLMRAQETQYF. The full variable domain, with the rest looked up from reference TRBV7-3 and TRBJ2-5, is GAGVSQTPSNKVTEKGKYVELRCDPISGHTALYWYRQSLGQGPEFLIYFQGTGAADDSGLPNDRFFAVRPEGSVSTLKIQRTERGDSAVYLCASSLMRAQETQYFGPGTRLLVL.

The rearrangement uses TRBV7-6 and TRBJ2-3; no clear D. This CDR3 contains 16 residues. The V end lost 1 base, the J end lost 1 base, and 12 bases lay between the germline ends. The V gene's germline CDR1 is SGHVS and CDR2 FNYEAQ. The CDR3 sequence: CASSLELRRGTDTQYF. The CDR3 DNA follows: TGTGCCAGCAGCTTAGAGTTGCGTCGCGGCACAGATACGCAGTATTTT.

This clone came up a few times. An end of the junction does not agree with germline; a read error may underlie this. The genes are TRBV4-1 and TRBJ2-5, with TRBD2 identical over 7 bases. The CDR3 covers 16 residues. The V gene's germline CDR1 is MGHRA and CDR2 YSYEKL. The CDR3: CASSQVDTGLLEAQYF. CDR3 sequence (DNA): TGCGCCAGCAGCCAAGTGGATACGGGACTATTAGAGGCCCAGTACTTC.

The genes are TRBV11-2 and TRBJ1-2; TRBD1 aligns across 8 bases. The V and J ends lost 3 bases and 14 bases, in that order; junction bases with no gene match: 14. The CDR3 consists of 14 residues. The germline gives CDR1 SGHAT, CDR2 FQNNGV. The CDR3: CASSFRDRPPRGTF. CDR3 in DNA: TGTGCCAGCAGCTTCCGGGACAGGCCGCCTAGGGGGACCTTC. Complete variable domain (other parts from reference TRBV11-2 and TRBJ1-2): EAGVAQSPRYKIIEKRQSVAFWCNPISGHATLYWYQQILGQGPKLLIQFQNNGVVDDSQLPKDRFSAERLKGVDSTLKIQPAKLEDSAVYLCASSFRDRPPRGTFGSGTRLTVV.

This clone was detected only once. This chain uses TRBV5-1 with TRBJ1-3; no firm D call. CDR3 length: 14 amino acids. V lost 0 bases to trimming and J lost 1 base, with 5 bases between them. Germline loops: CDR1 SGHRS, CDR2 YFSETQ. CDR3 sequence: CASSLDSSGNTIYF. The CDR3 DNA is TGCGCCAGCAGCTTGGACAGTTCTGGAAACACCATATATTTT.

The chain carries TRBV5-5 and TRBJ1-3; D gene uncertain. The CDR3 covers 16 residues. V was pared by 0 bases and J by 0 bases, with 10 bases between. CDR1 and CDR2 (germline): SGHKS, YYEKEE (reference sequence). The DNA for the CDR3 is TGTGCCAGCAGCTTGGATGCACTTCACTCTGGAAACACCATATATTTT. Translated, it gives CASSLDALHSGNTIYF.

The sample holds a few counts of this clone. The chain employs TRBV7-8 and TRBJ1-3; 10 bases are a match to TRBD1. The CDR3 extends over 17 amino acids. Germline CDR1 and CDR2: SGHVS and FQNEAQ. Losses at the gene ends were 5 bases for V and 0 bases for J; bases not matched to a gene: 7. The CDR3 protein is CASSPSGQGSSGNTIYF. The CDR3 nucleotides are TGTGCCAGCAGCCCGTCGGGACAGGGGAGCTCTGGAAACACCATATATTTT.

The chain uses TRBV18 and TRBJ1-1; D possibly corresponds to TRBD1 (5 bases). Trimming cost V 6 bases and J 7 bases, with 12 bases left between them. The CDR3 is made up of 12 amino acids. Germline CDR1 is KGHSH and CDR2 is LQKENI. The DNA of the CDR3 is TGTGCCAGCTCTCCCAGGGAGGTTGAAGCTTTCTTT. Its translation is CASSPREVEAFF. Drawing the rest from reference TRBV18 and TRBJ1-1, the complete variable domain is NAGVMQNPRHLVRRRGQEARLRCSPMKGHSHVYWYRQLPEEGLKFMVYLQKENIIDESGMPKERFSAEFPKEGPSILRIQQVVRGDSAAYFCASSPREVEAFFGQGTRLTVV.